The 9 T cell receptor beta chains given below trace back to one sample, sequenced in a study of T cell repertoires in cytomegalovirus infection. TCRdb independently ran MiXCR on the reads; one entry per CDR3 protein. The data contain about 250,000 distinct CDR3 sequences, 6% to 8% of them singletons. Sequences were obtained from PBMCs. These receptors were collected from a human donor in good health (CMV status not recorded). Some clones in this sample may be carry-over from other donors' samples.

This clonotype showed up many times. The rearrangement joins TRBV5-1 to TRBJ2-3; the D is unclear. The germline V and J ends were trimmed by 5 bases and 0 bases, with 13 bases remaining between them. CDR1 SGHRS and CDR2 YFSETQ come from the germline V gene. CDR3 length: 15 residues. CDR3 sequence reads: CASRFARTSTDTQYF. The CDR3 bases are TGCGCCAGCAGGTTCGCTCGAACAAGCACAGATACGCAGTATTTT.

At least ten counts were recorded for this clonotype. The chain recombines TRBV12-5 with TRBJ2-5, with D possibly TRBD2 on 7 matching bases. The CDR3 is made up of 12 amino acids. The germline V gene has CDR1 LGHNT and CDR2 FRNRAP. Trimming stripped 7 bases from V and 10 bases from J, with 16 bases between. CDR3 sequence reads: CASAEGGVGQYF. DNA for the CDR3: TGTGCTAGTGCGGAGGGGGGGGTGGGCCAGTACTTC.

This clonotype was recorded at least ten times. The chain joins TRBV6-5 to TRBJ2-1, with TRBD2 matching 11 bases. The ends lost 0 bases at V and 0 bases at J; junction bases unmatched: 7. The germline V gene has CDR1 MNHEY and CDR2 SVGAGI. The CDR3 covers 19 residues. CDR3 loop: CASSYSRTSGLSSYNEQFF. DNA of the CDR3: TGTGCCAGCAGTTACTCACGGACTAGCGGGTTGAGCTCCTACAATGAGCAGTTCTTC.

At least ten counts were recorded for this clonotype. The V call is TRBV7-2, the J call TRBJ1-4, with D uncertain. The V gene lost 5 bases and the J gene lost 5 bases, with 18 bases spanning the gap. This CDR3 comprises 16 residues. Germline V gives CDR1 SGHTA, CDR2 FQGNSA. The CDR3: CASSLGRISLNEKLFF. The DNA for the CDR3 is TGTGCCAGCAGCCTAGGACGGATAAGTTTGAATGAAAAACTGTTTTTT.

This clonotype occurred many times. The V call is TRBV5-1, the J call TRBJ2-5; D is perhaps TRBD1 or TRBD2 (6 bases each). The length of the CDR3 is 14 residues. CDR1 is SGHRS, CDR2 YFSETQ, per germline. V was shortened by 0 bases and J by 5 bases, with 11 bases between the two germline ends. Here the CDR3 reads CASSLAKGGETQYF. In DNA, the CDR3 is TGCGCCAGCAGCTTGGCCAAGGGGGGCGAGACCCAGTACTTC.

The table lists this clonotype with many counts. The genes are TRBV7-2 and TRBJ2-7; D ambiguous. V lost 1 base, J lost 1 base, and 8 bases lay in between. Per the germline V gene, CDR1 is SGHTA and CDR2 is FQGNSA. The CDR3 runs to 14 residues. CDR3 coding DNA: TGTGCCAGCAGCTTAGGGCCGAAATCCTACGAGCAGTACTTC. Protein product: CASSLGPKSYEQYF.

This clonotype is medium-sized (0.01 to 0.1%) by share. CDR3 nucleotide sequence: TGTGCCAGCAGCTTAGCGGGGACAGGGGAGCTCTCTGGCTACACCTTC. It translates to CASSLAGTGELSGYTF. The chain joins TRBV7-6 to TRBJ1-2; 10 bases agree with TRBD1. The CDR3 runs to 16 residues. Germline V gene lookup returns CDR1 SGHVS and CDR2 FNYEAQ. V lost 0 bases, J lost 7 bases, and 8 bases stayed unmatched.

This clonotype was observed a few times. The chain is built from TRBV29-1 and TRBJ1-2, with D perhaps matching TRBD1 (5 bases). The CDR3 has 13 residues. V dropped 4 bases and J dropped 7 bases, with 16 bases sitting between them. Germline CDR1 reads SQVTM; CDR2 reads ANQGSEA. The CDR3 nucleotides read TGCAGCGTTGCCCGGGGACTGGGGGGTGGCTACACCTTC. The encoded protein is CSVARGLGGGYTF.

This clonotype has ten or more counts. This chain connects TRBV7-2 to TRBJ2-1; 8 positions agree with TRBD1. The CDR3 runs to 16 residues. V trimming: 5 bases; J trimming: 4 bases; junction bases outside the gene matches: 10. Germline lookup yields CDR1 SGHTA and CDR2 FQGNSA. This CDR3 is CASSPDRGPRYNEQFF. The CDR3, as DNA: TGTGCCAGCAGCCCCGACAGGGGCCCCAGGTACAATGAGCAGTTCTTC.